The present TCR beta chain was sequenced within a study of blood T cell repertoires in COVID-19. The method was immunoSEQ multiplex PCR; TCRdb's version includes in-frame clones alone and lacks a portion of them. The sample includes about 110,000 clones, approximately 90% seen only once; the top ten take around 7%. Per germline, CDR1 MNHEY and CDR2 SVGAGI. The CDR3 covers 14 residues. Trimming cost V 6 bases and J 4 bases; bases outside gene matches: 8. Sequencing used peripheral blood. The sequence was collected from a man over 45 with active or convalescent COVID-19. V is TRBV6-5 and J is TRBJ2-5; TRBD1 aligns across 7 bases. The CDR3 region is CASSGTGELETQYF. The CDR3 nucleotides are TGTGCCAGCAGCGGCACAGGGGAGTTAGAGACCCAGTACTTC.